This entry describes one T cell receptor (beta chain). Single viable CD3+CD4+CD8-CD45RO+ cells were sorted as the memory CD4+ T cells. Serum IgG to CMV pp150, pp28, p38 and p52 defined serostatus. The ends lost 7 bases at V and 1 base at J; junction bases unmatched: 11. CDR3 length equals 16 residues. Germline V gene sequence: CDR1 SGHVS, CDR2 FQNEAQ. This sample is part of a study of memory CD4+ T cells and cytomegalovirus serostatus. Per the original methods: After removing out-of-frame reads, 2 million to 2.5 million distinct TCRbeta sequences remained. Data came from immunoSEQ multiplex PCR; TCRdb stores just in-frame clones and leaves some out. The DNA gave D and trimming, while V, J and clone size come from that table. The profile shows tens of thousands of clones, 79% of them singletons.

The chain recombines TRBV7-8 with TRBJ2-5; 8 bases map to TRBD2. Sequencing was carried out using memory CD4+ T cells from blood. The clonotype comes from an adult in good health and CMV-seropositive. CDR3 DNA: TGTGCCAGCATCGTGCAACCAGCGGGGGTCCAAGAGACCCAGTACTTC. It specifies CASIVQPAGVQETQYF.